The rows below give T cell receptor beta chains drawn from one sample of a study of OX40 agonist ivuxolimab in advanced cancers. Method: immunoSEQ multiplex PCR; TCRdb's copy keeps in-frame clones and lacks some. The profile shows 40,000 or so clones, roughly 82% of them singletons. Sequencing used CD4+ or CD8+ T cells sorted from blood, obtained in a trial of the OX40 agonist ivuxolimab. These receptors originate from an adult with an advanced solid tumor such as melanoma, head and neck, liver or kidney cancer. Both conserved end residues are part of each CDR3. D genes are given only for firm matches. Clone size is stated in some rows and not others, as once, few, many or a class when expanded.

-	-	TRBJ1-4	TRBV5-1	TGCGCCAGTAGGGTGTCTTTGGTTGAAAAACTGTTTTTT	CASRVSLVEKLFF
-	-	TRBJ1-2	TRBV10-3	TGTGCCATCAGTGAGTCGGGGTGGGCAGCCTATGGCTACACCTTC	CAISESGWAAYGYTF
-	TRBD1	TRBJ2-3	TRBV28	TGTGCCAGCAGCCGCGACAGGGGTAGAATCACAGATACGCAGTATTTT	CASSRDRGRITDTQYF
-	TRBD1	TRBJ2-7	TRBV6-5	TGTGCCAGCAGTTTTACAGGGGGCATATCCTACGAGCAGTACTTC	CASSFTGGISYEQYF
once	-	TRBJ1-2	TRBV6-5	TGTGCAAGCAGGGAGTACTATGGCTACACCTTC	CASREYYGYTF
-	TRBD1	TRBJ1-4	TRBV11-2	TGTGCCAGCAGCCCCTTAGGGACAGTTTCTAATGAAAAACTGTTTTTT	CASSPLGTVSNEKLFF
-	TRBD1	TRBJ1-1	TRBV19	TGTGCCAGTAGTCGGACAGGGGTTGGAACTTTCTTT	CASSRTGVGTFF
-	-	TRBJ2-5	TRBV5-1	TGCGCCAGCAGCTTGTATGCCGGCGAGACCCAGTACTTC	CASSLYAGETQYF
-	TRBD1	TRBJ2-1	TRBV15	TGTGCCACCAGCGGACGGCTGGGACAGGGATCCTACAATGAGCAGTTCTTC	CATSGRLGQGSYNEQFF
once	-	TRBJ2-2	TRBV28	TGTGCCAGCAGTTACGGGGCAAGGAACACCGGGGAGCTGTTTTTT	CASSYGARNTGELFF
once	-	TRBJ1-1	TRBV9	TGTGCCAGCAGCGTAGCAGGGTCAAACACTGAAGCTTTCTTT	CASSVAGSNTEAFF
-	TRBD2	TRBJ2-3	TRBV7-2	TGTGCCAGCAGCTTAAGCGGGGGGGCTGGTGATACGCAGTATTTT	CASSLSGGAGDTQYF
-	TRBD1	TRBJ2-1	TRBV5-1	TGCGCCAGCAGCACAGGGGGCGCGAATGGGTTTGCCCACACTGAGCAGTTCTTC	CASSTGGANGFAHTEQFF
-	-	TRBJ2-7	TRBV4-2	TGTGCCAGCAGCCAAGATATTTCGGGGGCTTCCTACGAGCAGTACTTC	CASSQDISGASYEQYF
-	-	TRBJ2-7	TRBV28	TGTGCCAGCAGTCCCGTGGGACCCAGGAGCTCCTACGAGCAGTACTTC	CASSPVGPRSSYEQYF